Listed below are T cell receptor beta chains from one sample, sequenced in a study of control samples from healthy donors and cancer patients. The table came from immunoSEQ multiplex PCR; TCRdb's copy has only in-frame clones and leaves some out. The table records about 73,000 clones, 89% of them present only once. The sample comprised PBMCs. These TCRs come from a man in his sixties with lung cancer. CDR3s include the opening cysteine and the closing phenylalanine or tryptophan.

V	CDR3
TRBV12-5	CASGIAGLRGYTF
TRBV18	CASSGGASYGYTF
TRBV24-1	CATSGGGLANYGYTF
TRBV27	CASSLARDQPQHF
TRBV4-2	CASSQEGTGANQPQHF
TRBV18	CASSPPNRANEKLFF
TRBV11-3	CASSKGSDSYNSPLHF
TRBV4-1	CASSQGTINQPQHF
TRBV3-1/TRBV3-2	CGSEFLNTGELFF
TRBV19	CASSMGTGNSPLHF
TRBV24-1	CATSGMGPLQFPSTDTQYF
TRBV7-9	CASSYWREVTGANVLTF
TRBV7-2	CASSLGRGDQYF
TRBV5-1	CASSFGSEAFF
TRBV6-6	CASSYVRGKDEKLFF
TRBV7-9	CASSRGQGAGAFF
TRBV7-9	CASSLGGGSPADEQYF
TRBV11-2	CASSLGREADTQYF
TRBV30	CAWSRDSGELFF
TRBV10-1	CASSERNTGELFF
TRBV25-1	CASSETGDDDYTF
TRBV12-3/TRBV12-4	CASTTGASTEAFF